Detailed here is one TCR beta chain. Which antigen it targets is not known. No much larger clonotype is one base removed from it; base qualities were not supplied. This entry belongs to a study of blood T cell repertoires in COVID-19 (dated by TCRdb to 2020 to 2021). At the level of the whole study: Samples covering the acute and convalescent phases of COVID-19 were provided by collaborators in the United States, Italy and Spain. The prospective study material was composed of cDNA or gDNA derived from T cells, B-cell-depleted T cells, or PBMCs. Subjects who had been exposed to COVID-19, were actively infected with it, or had recovered from it provided the deeply sampled blood TCRbeta repertoires that made up the dataset. A freely available public database, intended as a resource for researchers studying the immune response to SARS-CoV-2, is where the repertoires were released. Samples were obtained from the ongoing ImmuneRACE study (first 160 participants) and from 1,200 or so subjects provided by 6 global collaborators. Sample metadata almost always included a de-identified subject ID, COVID-19 status, age in years and sex. Where HLA class I and class II types were available, the types were taken from metadata supplied by the sample provider, not from assay-based typing.

Each collaborating institution followed its own protocols to collect whole blood in K2EDTA tubes. For TCRbeta analysis, collaborator samples were shipped as frozen whole blood, as isolated PBMCs, or as DNA extracted from either sample type. The paper's findings and limits, for the study overall: How much clinical and demographic metadata was included differed by source and by participant, and the metadata was provided uncurated.

The immunoSEQ Assay, a bias-controlled multiplex PCR, was used to amplify TCRbeta CDR3 regions from genomic DNA. Concerning the study's data processing: Nucleated cell counts per sample were estimated from amplification of reference gene primers within the assay. To quantify the absolute abundance of each unique TCRbeta CDR3 rearrangement, sequence reads were collapsed and filtered. For each sample, productive Simpson clonality was calculated as the square root of Simpson's diversity index across productive rearrangements. TCRdb mirrors the immuneACCESS table, restricted to in-frame sequences. Some clones are absent from its copies; in checked studies, under half trace to an unresolved V gene, and the reason for the others is unknown. The DNA gave D and trimming, while V, J and clone size come from that table. A total of some 200,000 clones appear in this sample, 70% to 90% of them only once. Together, the top ten hold approximately 6% of the sample.

The germline V gene supplies CDR1 MGHRA and CDR2 YSYEKL. Trimming takes 3 bases from V and 0 bases from J, and the germline ends sit 8 bases apart. The CDR3 sequence holds 14 residues, the cysteine and phenylalanine included. Only the CDR3 region is kept as DNA, spanning 42 bases read in frame from base 1. This clonotype was sampled from a man at least 80 years old with acute or convalescent COVID-19. The V and J segments used are TRBV4-1 and TRBJ1-2; a confident D gene designation cannot be given. Material for sequencing was peripheral blood. In nucleotides, the sequence is TGCGCCAGCAGCCAGGTTACAGCTAACTATGGCTACACCTTC. It codes for CASSQVTANYGYTF.